Each of the 4 T cell receptor beta chains below was sequenced from the same sample in a study of cytotoxic CD8 clonotypes in ibrutinib-treated CLL. Repertoires were generated with immunoSEQ multiplex PCR, while TCRdb's copy carries only in-frame clones and drops some. The sample lists tens of thousands of clones; approximately 75% were seen once. This specimen consisted of PBMCs, obtained after 12 months of ibrutinib treatment. These receptors were taken from a human donor with chronic lymphocytic leukemia.

This sequence joins TRBV25-1 and TRBJ2-5; 8 positions match TRBD1. Unmatched junction bases numbered 14, after V lost 3 bases and J lost 5 bases. This CDR3 comprises 17 residues. Germline V gene lookup returns CDR1 MGHDK and CDR2 SYGVNS. The CDR3 region has the DNA TGTGCCAGCAGTGATATGGCAGGGGGCTCTCGCGGGGAGACCCAGTACTTC. Protein: CASSDMAGGSRGETQYF.

The J gene is TRBJ2-7, the V gene TRBV28; unclear D gene. This CDR3 has 15 residues. Trimming took 2 bases from V and 2 from J, leaving 13 bases between them. Germline CDR1 is MDHEN and CDR2 is SYDVKM. The CDR3: CASSLPQVPTYEQYF. CDR3 sequence (DNA): TGTGCCAGCAGTTTACCCCAGGTTCCAACCTACGAGCAGTACTTC.

Only a few counts were recorded for this clone. V and J are TRBV4-2 and TRBJ1-2, with 10 positions matching TRBD1. Germline CDR1 LGHNA, CDR2 YNFKEQ. The CDR3 runs 15 residues. Trimming cost V 1 base and J 4 bases; bases outside gene matches: 3. The CDR3 DNA follows: TGTGCCAGCAGCCAAGGGGACAGGGGAACCTATGGCTACACCTTC. Its protein product is CASSQGDRGTYGYTF.

The rearrangement links TRBV4-1 to TRBJ2-1; TRBD1 aligns across 7 bases. The CDR3 runs to 13 residues. V was pared by 5 bases and J by 4 bases, with 2 bases of the junction left unmatched. CDR1 and CDR2 (germline): MGHRA, YSYEKL. This chain's CDR3 is CASSEGQYNEQFF. The CDR3 DNA is TGCGCCAGCAGCGAGGGACAGTACAATGAGCAGTTCTTC.